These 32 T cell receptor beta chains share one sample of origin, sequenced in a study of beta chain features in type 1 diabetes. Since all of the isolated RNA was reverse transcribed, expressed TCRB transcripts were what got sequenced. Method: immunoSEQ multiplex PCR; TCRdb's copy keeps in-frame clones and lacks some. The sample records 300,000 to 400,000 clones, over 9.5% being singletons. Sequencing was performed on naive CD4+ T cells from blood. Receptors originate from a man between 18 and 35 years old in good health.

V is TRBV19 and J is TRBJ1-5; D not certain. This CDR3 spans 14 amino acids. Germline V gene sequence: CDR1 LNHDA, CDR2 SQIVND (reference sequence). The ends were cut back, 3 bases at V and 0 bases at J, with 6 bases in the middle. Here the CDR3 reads CASSMADSNQPQHF. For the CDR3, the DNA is TGTGCCAGTAGTATGGCAGATAGCAATCAGCCCCAGCATTTT.

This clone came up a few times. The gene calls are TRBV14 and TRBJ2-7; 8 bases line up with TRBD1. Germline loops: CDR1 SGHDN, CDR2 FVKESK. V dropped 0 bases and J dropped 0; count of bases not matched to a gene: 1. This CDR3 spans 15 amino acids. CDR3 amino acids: CASSQDGTGSYEQYF. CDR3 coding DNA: TGTGCCAGCAGCCAAGATGGGACAGGCTCCTACGAGCAGTACTTC.

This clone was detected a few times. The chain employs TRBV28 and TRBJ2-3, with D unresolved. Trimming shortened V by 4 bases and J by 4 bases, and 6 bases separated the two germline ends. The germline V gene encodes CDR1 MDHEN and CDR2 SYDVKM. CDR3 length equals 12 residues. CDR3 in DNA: TGTGCCAGCAGTTCCGGTCCAGATACGCAGTATTTT. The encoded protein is CASSSGPDTQYF.

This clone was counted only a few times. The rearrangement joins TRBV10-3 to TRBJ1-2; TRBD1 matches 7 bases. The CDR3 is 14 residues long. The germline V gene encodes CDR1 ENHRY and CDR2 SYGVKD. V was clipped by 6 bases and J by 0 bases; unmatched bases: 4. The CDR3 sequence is CAIRGTETNYGYTF. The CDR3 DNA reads TGTGCCATCAGGGGGACAGAGACTAACTATGGCTACACCTTC.

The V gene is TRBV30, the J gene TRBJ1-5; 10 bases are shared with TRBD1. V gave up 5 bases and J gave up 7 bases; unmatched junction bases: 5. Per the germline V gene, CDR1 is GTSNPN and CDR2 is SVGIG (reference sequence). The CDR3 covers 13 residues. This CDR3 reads CAWGRQGAQPQHF. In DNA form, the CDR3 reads TGTGCCTGGGGTAGACAGGGGGCGCAGCCCCAGCATTTT. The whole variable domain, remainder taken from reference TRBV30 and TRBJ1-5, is SQTIHQWPATLVQPVGSPLSLECTVEGTSNPNLYWYRQAAGRGLQLLFYSVGIGQISSEVPQNLSASRPQDRQFILSSKKLLLSDSGFYLCAWGRQGAQPQHFGDGTRLSIL.

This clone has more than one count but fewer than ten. The CDR3 loop reads CASSPGEGGAFF. DNA for the CDR3: TGTGCCAGCTCGCCGGGTGAAGGGGGAGCTTTCTTT. V gene TRBV18 combines with J gene TRBJ1-1; the D gene is possibly TRBD1 (6 bases). Germline-derived CDR1 and CDR2 are KGHSH and LQKENI. The CDR3 sequence is 12 residues long. Trimming pared 6 bases from V and 10 bases from J, leaving 15 bases between.

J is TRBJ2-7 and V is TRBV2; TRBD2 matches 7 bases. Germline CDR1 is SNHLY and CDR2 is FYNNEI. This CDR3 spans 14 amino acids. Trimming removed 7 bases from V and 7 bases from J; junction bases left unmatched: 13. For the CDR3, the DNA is TGTGCCAGCAATGATGCCGGGGGGACGGCGGAGCAGTACTTC. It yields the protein CASNDAGGTAEQYF.

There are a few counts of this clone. The CDR3 protein is CAWSRGGGQPQHF. In DNA, the CDR3 is TGTGCCTGGAGTCGCGGGGGAGGGCAGCCCCAGCATTTT. The rearrangement links TRBV30 to TRBJ1-5; D is perhaps TRBD1 (5 bases). The V end lost 2 bases, the J end lost 7 bases, and 12 bases lay between the germline ends. The CDR3 loop spans 13 amino acids. From germline, CDR1 is GTSNPN and CDR2 SVGIG (reference sequence).

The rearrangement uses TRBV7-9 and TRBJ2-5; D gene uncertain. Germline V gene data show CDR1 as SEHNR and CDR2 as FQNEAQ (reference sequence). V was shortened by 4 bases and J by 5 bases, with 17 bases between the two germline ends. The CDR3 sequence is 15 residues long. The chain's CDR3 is CASSSPRLIGETQYF. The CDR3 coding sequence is TGTGCCAGCAGCTCCCCCCGACTTATCGGGGAGACCCAGTACTTC.

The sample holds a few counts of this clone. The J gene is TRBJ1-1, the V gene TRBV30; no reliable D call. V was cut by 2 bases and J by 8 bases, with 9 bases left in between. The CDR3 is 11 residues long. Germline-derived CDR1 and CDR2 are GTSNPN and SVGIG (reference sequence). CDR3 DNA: TGTGCCTGGAGTCTATCACAGGAAGCTTTCTTT. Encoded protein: CAWSLSQEAFF.

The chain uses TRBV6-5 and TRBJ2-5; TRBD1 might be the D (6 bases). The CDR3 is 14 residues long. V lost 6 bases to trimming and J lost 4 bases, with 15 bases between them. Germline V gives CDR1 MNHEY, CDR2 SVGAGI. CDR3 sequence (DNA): TGTGCCAGCAGGAACGGAAAAGGGGGAGAGACCCAGTACTTC. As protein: CASRNGKGGETQYF.

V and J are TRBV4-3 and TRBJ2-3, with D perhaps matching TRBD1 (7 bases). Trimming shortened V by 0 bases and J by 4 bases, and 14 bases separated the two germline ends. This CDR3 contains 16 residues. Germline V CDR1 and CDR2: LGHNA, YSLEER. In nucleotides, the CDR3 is TGCGCCAGCAGCCAAGAAGCGCAGGGGGGCGCAGATACGCAGTATTTT. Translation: CASSQEAQGGADTQYF.

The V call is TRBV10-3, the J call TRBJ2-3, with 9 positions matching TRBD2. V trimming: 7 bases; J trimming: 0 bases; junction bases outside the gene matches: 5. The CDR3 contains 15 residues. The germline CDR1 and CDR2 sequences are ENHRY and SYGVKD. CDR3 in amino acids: CAITGTSFSTDTQYF. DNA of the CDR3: TGTGCCATCACTGGGACTAGCTTCAGCACAGATACGCAGTATTTT.

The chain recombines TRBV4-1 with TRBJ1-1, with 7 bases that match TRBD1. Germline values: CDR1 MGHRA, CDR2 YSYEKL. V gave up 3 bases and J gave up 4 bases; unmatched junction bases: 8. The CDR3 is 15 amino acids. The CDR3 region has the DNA TGCGCCAGCAGCCACCCCTACGGGACAGCCACTGAAGCTTTCTTT. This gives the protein CASSHPYGTATEAFF.

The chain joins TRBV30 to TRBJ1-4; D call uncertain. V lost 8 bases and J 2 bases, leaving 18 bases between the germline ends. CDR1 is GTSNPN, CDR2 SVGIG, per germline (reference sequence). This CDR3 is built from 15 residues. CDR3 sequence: CARGSNAATNEKLFF. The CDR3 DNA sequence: TGTGCCAGAGGATCAAATGCGGCGACTAATGAAAAACTGTTTTTT.

CDR3: CASSLAIGSNTGELFF. The CDR3, as DNA: TGTGCCAGCAGCTTAGCCATCGGTTCGAACACCGGGGAGCTGTTTTTT. V gene TRBV7-9 combines with J gene TRBJ2-2; the D is unclear. V lost 0 bases and J lost 0, with 8 bases in between. This CDR3 region has 16 residues. The germline V gene encodes CDR1 SEHNR and CDR2 FQNEAQ (reference sequence).

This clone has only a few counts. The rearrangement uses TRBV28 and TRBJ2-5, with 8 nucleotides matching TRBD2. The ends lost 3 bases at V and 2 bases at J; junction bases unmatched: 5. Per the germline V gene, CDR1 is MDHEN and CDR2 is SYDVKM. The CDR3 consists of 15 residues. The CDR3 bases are TGTGCCAGCAGTTTGTGGGCGGGAGGACAAGAGACCCAGTACTTC. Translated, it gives CASSLWAGGQETQYF.

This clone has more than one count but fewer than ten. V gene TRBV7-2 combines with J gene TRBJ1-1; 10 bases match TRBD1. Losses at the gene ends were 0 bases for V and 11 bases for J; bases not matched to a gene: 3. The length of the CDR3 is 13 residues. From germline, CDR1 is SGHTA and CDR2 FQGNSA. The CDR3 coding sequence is TGTGCCAGCAGCTTAGCCGGGACAGGGGCCGCTTTCTTT. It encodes CASSLAGTGAAFF.

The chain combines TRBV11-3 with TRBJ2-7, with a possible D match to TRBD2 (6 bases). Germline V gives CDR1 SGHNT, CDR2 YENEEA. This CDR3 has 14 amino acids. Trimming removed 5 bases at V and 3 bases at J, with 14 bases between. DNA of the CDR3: TGTGCCAGCAGCCCTAGCGACAGATACTACGAGCAGTACTTC. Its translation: CASSPSDRYYEQYF.

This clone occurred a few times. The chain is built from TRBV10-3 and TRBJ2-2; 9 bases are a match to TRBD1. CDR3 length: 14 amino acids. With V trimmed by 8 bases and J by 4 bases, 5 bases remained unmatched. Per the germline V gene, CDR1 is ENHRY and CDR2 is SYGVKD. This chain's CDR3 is CAIRPDRGTGELFF. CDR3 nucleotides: TGTGCCATCCGTCCGGACAGGGGCACCGGGGAGCTGTTTTTT.

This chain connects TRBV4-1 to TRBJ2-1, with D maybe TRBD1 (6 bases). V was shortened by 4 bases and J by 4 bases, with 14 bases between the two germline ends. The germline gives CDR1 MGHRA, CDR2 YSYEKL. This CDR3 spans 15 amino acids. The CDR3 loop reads CASSPIGQYYNEQFF. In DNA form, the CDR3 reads TGCGCCAGCAGCCCTATAGGACAGTATTACAATGAGCAGTTCTTC.

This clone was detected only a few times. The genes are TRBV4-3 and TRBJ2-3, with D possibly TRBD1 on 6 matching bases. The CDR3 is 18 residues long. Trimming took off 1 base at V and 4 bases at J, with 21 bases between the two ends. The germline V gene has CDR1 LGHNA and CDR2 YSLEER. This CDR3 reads CASSQVWRDLRGSDTQYF. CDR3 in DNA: TGCGCCAGCAGCCAAGTGTGGCGCGACCTTAGGGGGTCAGATACGCAGTATTTT.

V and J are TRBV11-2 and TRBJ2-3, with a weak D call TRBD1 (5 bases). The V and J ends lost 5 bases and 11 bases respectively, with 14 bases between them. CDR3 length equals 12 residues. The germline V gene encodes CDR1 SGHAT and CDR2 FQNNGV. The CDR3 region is CASSVAGIEQYF. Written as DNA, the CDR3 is TGTGCCAGCAGCGTTGCAGGGATCGAGCAGTATTTT.

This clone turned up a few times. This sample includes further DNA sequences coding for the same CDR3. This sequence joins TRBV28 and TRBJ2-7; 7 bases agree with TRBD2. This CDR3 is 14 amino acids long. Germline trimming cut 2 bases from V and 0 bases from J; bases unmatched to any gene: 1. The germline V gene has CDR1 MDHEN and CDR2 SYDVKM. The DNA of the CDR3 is TGTGCCAGCAGTTTAGGCGGGAGCTCCTACGAGCAGTACTTC. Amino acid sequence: CASSLGGSSYEQYF. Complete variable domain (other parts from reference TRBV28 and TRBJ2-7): DVKVTQSSRYLVKRTGEKVFLECVQDMDHENMFWYRQDPGLGLRLIYFSYDVKMKEKGDIPEGYSVSREKKERFSLILESASTNQTSMYLCASSLGGSSYEQYFGPGTRLTVT.

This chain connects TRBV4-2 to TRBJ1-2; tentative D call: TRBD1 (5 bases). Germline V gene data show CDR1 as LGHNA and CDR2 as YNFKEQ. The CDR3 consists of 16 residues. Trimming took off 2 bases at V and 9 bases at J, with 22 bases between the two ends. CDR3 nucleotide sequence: TGTGCCAGCAGCCAATATTTTATGGGTCAGGGATCGAGCTACACCTTC. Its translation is CASSQYFMGQGSSYTF.

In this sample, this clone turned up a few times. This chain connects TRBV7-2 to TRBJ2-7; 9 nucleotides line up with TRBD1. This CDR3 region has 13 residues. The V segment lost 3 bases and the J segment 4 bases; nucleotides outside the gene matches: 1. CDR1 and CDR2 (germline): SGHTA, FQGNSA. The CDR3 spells CASSFGTGYEQYF. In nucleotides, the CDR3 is TGTGCCAGCAGCTTCGGGACAGGGTACGAGCAGTACTTC.

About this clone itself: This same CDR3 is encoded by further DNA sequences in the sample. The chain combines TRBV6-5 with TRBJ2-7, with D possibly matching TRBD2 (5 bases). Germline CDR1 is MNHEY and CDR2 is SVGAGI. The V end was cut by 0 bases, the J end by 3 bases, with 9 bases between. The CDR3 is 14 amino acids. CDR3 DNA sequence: TGTGCCAGCAGTTACTCGAGGGCTCACTACGAGCAGTACTTC. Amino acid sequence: CASSYSRAHYEQYF.

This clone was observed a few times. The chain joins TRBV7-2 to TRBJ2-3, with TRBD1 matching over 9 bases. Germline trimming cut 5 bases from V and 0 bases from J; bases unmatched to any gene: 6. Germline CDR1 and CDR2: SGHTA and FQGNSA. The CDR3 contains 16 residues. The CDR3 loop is CASSPGGTGSTDTQYF. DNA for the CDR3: TGTGCCAGCAGCCCCGGAGGGACAGGGAGCACAGATACGCAGTATTTT.

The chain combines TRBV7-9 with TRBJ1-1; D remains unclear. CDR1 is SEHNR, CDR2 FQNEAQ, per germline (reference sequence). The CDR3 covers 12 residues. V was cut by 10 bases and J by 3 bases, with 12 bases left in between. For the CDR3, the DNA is TGTGCCACCGGAGCGGGAGACACTGAAGCTTTCTTT. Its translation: CATGAGDTEAFF. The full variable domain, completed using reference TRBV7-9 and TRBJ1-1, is DTGVSQNPRHKITKRGQNVTFRCDPISEHNRLYWYRQTLGQGPEFLTYFQNEAQLEKSRLLSDRFSAERPKGSFSTLEIQRTEQGDSAMYLCATGAGDTEAFFGQGTRLTVV.

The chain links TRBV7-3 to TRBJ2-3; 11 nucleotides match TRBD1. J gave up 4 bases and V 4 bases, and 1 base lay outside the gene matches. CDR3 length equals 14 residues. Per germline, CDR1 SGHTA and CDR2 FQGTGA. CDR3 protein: CASSWTGGPDTQYF. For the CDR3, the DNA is TGTGCCAGCAGCTGGACAGGGGGCCCAGATACGCAGTATTTT.

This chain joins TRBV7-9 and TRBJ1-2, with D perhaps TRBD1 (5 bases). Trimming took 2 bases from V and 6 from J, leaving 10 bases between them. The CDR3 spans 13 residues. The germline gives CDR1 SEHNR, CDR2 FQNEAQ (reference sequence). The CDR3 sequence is CASSLSREDGYTF. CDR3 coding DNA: TGTGCCAGCAGCTTATCCAGGGAAGATGGCTACACCTTC.

DNA of the CDR3: TGTGCCAGCAGCTTGTCGGCGGCGACAGATACGCAGTATTTT. It yields the protein CASSLSAATDTQYF. The chain links TRBV5-4 to TRBJ2-3; D is uncertain. Trimming left V 1 base short and J 3 bases short, with 9 bases between. Germline CDR1 and CDR2: SGHNT and YYREEE (reference sequence). The CDR3 has 14 residues.